This TCR beta chain was recorded in a study of tissue T cells after allogeneic stem cell transplantation. Method: immunoSEQ multiplex PCR; TCRdb's copy keeps in-frame clones and lacks some. Among 25,000 to 35,000 clones listed, 85% to 90% were seen once. The CDR3 extends over 13 amino acids. Trimming stripped 3 bases from V and 8 bases from J, with 14 bases between. Germline loops: CDR1 SGDLS, CDR2 YYNGEE. The sequence came from a woman between 18 and 49 years old who later had graft-versus-host disease after an allogeneic stem cell transplant. This rearrangement joins TRBV9 to TRBJ1-2; D is uncertain. The sample in question was blood, obtained before transplantation. CDR3 DNA: TGTGCCAGCAGCGGGTACCGAGGGCTGGGCTACACCTTC. It encodes CASSGYRGLGYTF. The complete variable domain, with remaining parts taken from reference TRBV9 and TRBJ1-2, reads DSGVTQTPKHLITATGQRVTLRCSPRSGDLSVYWYQQSLDQGLQFLIQYYNGEERAKGNILERFSAQQFPDLHSELNLSSLELGDSALYFCASSGYRGLGYTFGSGTRLTVV.